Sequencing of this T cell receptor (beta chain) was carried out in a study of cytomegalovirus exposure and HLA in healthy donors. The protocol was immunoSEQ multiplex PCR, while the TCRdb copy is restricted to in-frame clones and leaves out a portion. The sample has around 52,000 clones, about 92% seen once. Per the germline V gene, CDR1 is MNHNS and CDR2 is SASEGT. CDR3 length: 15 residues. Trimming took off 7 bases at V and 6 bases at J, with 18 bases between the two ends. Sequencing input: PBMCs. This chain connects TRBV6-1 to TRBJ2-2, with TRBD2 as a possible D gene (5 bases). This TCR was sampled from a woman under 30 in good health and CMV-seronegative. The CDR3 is CASIVYFEGPGELFF. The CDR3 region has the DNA TGTGCCAGCATTGTCTATTTTGAGGGTCCCGGGGAGCTGTTTTTT.